Here is one T cell receptor (beta chain) with its context. The sample comes from a study of PD-1 blockade in classical Hodgkin lymphoma. All patients experienced relapse after autologous stem cell transplantation, and brentuximab vedotin exposure was variable. Method: immunoSEQ multiplex PCR; TCRdb's copy keeps in-frame clones and lacks some. The data hold under 60,000 clones, with 65% to 85% observed a single time. The CDR3 is 15 residues long. Germline V gene sequence: CDR1 KGHSH, CDR2 LQKENI. Trimming left V 5 bases short and J 3 bases short, with 14 bases between. V and J are TRBV18 and TRBJ1-5; tentative D call: TRBD1 (5 bases). The material was peripheral blood mononuclear cells (PBMCs), obtained at baseline. The receptor was isolated from a human donor with classical Hodgkin lymphoma. CDR3 DNA sequence: TGTGCCAGCTCATCGACAGAGGGAGTCAATCAGCCCCAGCATTTT. Encoded protein: CASSSTEGVNQPQHF. Based on the CDR3 plus reference TRBV18 and TRBJ1-5, the full variable domain is NAGVMQNPRHLVRRRGQEARLRCSPMKGHSHVYWYRQLPEEGLKFMVYLQKENIIDESGMPKERFSAEFPKEGPSILRIQQVVRGDSAAYFCASSSTEGVNQPQHFGDGTRLSIL.